This is a list of T cell receptor beta chains from one sample in a study of CD8 T cells in ankylosing spondylitis. TCRdb reprocessed the 5' RACE reads via MiXCR and lists one record per CDR3 protein. The repertoire holds fewer than 250,000 distinct CDR3 sequences, with about 11% as singletons. The sample consisted of blood, either unsorted or a sorted T cell fraction (not recorded which). The receptors derive from a male donor with ankylosing spondylitis or in good health (not recorded which). Each CDR3 is given with its conserved first and last residue. The D gene is left open where the match is weak. Not all rows give a size; the values are once, few, many and, for expanded clones, a class.

many,TRBV6-5,TRBD1,TRBJ2-7,CASSSTSSGTGAEQYF,TGTGCCAGCAGTTCCACCTCCTCCGGGACAGGGGCCGAGCAGTACTTC
few,TRBV11-3,.,TRBJ2-7,CASSPPAGYEQYF,TGTGCCAGCAGCCCCCCGGCTGGGTACGAGCAGTACTTC
many,TRBV4-2,TRBD1,TRBJ2-3,CASSQGQAGGADTQYF,TGTGCCAGCAGCCAAGGGCAAGCAGGGGGCGCGGATACGCAGTATTTT
.,TRBV5-6,.,TRBJ2-1,CASSLFGSIISYNEQFF,TGTGCCAGCAGCTTGTTCGGGTCGATCATCTCCTACAATGAGCAGTTCTTC
many,TRBV12-3/TRBV12-4,.,TRBJ1-4,CASSRSPIGGEKLFF,TGTGCCAGCAGCCGAAGTCCTATCGGAGGAGAAAAACTGTTTTTT
few,TRBV12-3/TRBV12-4,TRBD1,TRBJ2-7,CASSFDRDEQYF,TGTGCCAGCAGTTTCGACAGGGACGAGCAGTACTTC
.,TRBV3-1,.,TRBJ2-5,CASSPLARETQYF,TGTGCCAGCAGCCCGCTAGCGCGAGAGACCCAGTACTTC
many,TRBV12-3/TRBV12-4,.,TRBJ2-2,CASIPRRAANTGELFF,TGTGCCAGCATCCCCCGCAGGGCGGCGAACACCGGGGAGCTGTTTTTT
.,TRBV30,.,TRBJ2-1,CAQAVAESYNEQFF,TGTGCCCAGGCGGTAGCGGAGTCTTACAATGAGCAGTTCTTC
few,TRBV5-6,.,TRBJ2-5,CASSHGTEETQYF,TGTGCCAGCAGCCACGGGACGGAAGAGACCCAGTACTTC
many,TRBV30,.,TRBJ1-6,CAWKSIGGSPLHF,TGTGCCTGGAAGTCGATCGGTGGGTCACCCCTCCACTTT
.,TRBV28,TRBD2,TRBJ2-7,CASRLAANYEQYF,TGTGCCAGCAGACTAGCGGCTAACTACGAGCAGTACTTC
many,TRBV6-5,TRBD1,TRBJ1-5,CASSYVTGGQPQHF,TGTGCCAGCAGTTACGTGACAGGGGGACAGCCCCAGCATTTT
few,TRBV6-1,TRBD2,TRBJ2-3,CASSDFGGSTDTQYF,TGTGCCAGCAGTGATTTCGGGGGGAGCACAGATACGCAGTATTTT
many,TRBV10-3,TRBD1,TRBJ1-5,CAIRGDRGNQPQHF,TGTGCCATCAGAGGGGACAGGGGAAATCAGCCCCAGCATTTT
many,TRBV30,.,TRBJ1-4,CAWRFATNEKLFF,TGTGCCTGGAGATTTGCAACTAATGAAAAACTGTTTTTT
many,TRBV9,TRBD2,TRBJ2-3,CASSVRLAEYSTDTQYF,TGTGCCAGCAGCGTCCGACTAGCGGAATATAGCACAGATACGCAGTATTTT
many,TRBV20-1,TRBD2,TRBJ2-1,CSVSTSSDEQFF,TGCAGTGTTTCGACTAGCTCGGATGAGCAGTTCTTC
.,TRBV10-3,.,TRBJ1-2,CAISESVGYGYTF,TGTGCCATCAGTGAGTCCGTGGGCTATGGCTACACCTTC
few,TRBV4-2,.,TRBJ2-7,CASSQDGDEQYF,TGTGCCAGCAGCCAAGATGGGGACGAGCAGTACTTC
many,TRBV11-2,TRBD2,TRBJ2-7,CASSLLAGDYEQYF,TGTGCCAGCAGTTTACTAGCGGGAGACTACGAGCAGTACTTC
many,TRBV10-3,TRBD2,TRBJ2-7,CAIRRTSGGRNEQYF,TGTGCCATCAGAAGGACTAGCGGGGGCAGGAACGAGCAGTACTTC
many,TRBV4-1,TRBD1,TRBJ1-6,CASSQVDRGLVNSPLHF,TGCGCCAGCAGCCAAGTGGACAGGGGGCTTGTGAATTCACCCCTCCACTTT
many,TRBV3-1,TRBD2,TRBJ2-5,CASSPRGSGGLETQYF,TGTGCCAGCAGCCCCCGGGGTAGCGGGGGTTTAGAGACCCAGTACTTC
few,TRBV19,TRBD1,TRBJ2-5,CASSSTGVETQYF,TGTGCCAGTAGCTCGACAGGGGTGGAGACCCAGTACTTC
.,TRBV5-4,.,TRBJ2-2,CASSMWANTGELFF,TGTGCCAGCAGCATGTGGGCGAACACCGGGGAGCTGTTTTTT
many,TRBV11-2,TRBD1,TRBJ2-7,CASSSNRGEMEQYF,TGTGCCAGCAGCTCGAACAGGGGGGAGATGGAGCAGTACTTC
.,TRBV4-1,.,TRBJ2-1,CASSQGYGGYNEQFF,TGCGCCAGCAGCCAAGGGTACGGAGGCTACAATGAGCAGTTCTTC
many,TRBV3-1,.,TRBJ1-1,CASSLIMGSSVVTEAFF,TGTGCCAGCAGCCTGATCATGGGTAGCAGCGTTGTGACTGAAGCTTTCTTT
many,TRBV12-3/TRBV12-4,.,TRBJ2-7,CASTLGQPYEQYF,TGTGCCAGCACTCTAGGGCAGCCTTACGAGCAGTACTTC
few,TRBV2,TRBD2,TRBJ2-1,CASSGGTSGLWHEQFF,TGTGCCAGCTCAGGGGGGACTAGCGGCCTTTGGCATGAGCAGTTCTTC
many,TRBV5-1,TRBD1,TRBJ1-4,CASSLVDRVGEKLFF,TGCGCCAGCAGCTTGGTCGACAGGGTCGGAGAAAAACTGTTTTTT
many,TRBV27,.,TRBJ2-3,CASSLGIARSTDTQYF,TGTGCCAGCAGTTTAGGGATAGCGCGTTCCACAGATACGCAGTATTTT
many,TRBV5-4,.,TRBJ2-4,CASSLEQGPKNIQYF,TGTGCCAGCAGCCTGGAACAGGGACCCAAAAACATTCAGTACTTC
many,TRBV5-1,TRBD1,TRBJ2-1,CASSLAGTGGFEQFF,TGCGCCAGCAGCTTGGCTGGGACAGGGGGCTTTGAGCAGTTCTTC
many,TRBV7-2,TRBD2,TRBJ2-2,CASSLPGLAIPGELFF,TGTGCCAGCAGCCTTCCGGGACTAGCGATTCCCGGGGAGCTGTTTTTT
many,TRBV7-9,.,TRBJ2-1,CASSRVGNEQFF,TGTGCCAGCAGCAGGGTAGGCAATGAGCAGTTCTTC
many,TRBV4-1,TRBD2,TRBJ2-7,CASSQDWDRDAGVYEQYF,TGCGCCAGCAGCCAAGATTGGGACCGGGACGCGGGGGTCTACGAGCAGTACTTC
.,TRBV27,TRBD1,TRBJ2-1,CASSLEQGAVEQFF,TGTGCCAGCAGTTTAGAACAGGGGGCGGTGGAGCAGTTCTTC
.,TRBV7-2,.,TRBJ2-7,CASSIMPATSYEQYF,TGTGCCAGCAGCATAATGCCGGCCACTTCCTACGAGCAGTACTTC
.,TRBV10-3,.,TRBJ2-4,CASAGWGAKNIQYF,TGTGCCTCAGCAGGTTGGGGAGCCAAAAACATTCAGTACTTC
many,TRBV20-1,.,TRBJ2-3,CSASPRTGPSTDTQYF,TGCAGTGCTAGTCCCCGTACGGGGCCTAGCACAGATACGCAGTATTTT
many,TRBV5-1,.,TRBJ2-3,CASSLGTEYTQYF,TGCGCCAGCAGCTTGGGGACTGAATATACGCAGTATTTT
.,TRBV11-2,.,TRBJ2-7,CASSPLDGSYEQYF,TGTGCCAGCAGCCCACTAGACGGTTCCTACGAGCAGTACTTC